The rows below give T cell receptor beta chains drawn from one sample of a study of regulatory and conventional T cells in RAG deficiency. Produced via immunoSEQ multiplex PCR; TCRdb's table is partial and in-frame only. The top ten clones hold 26% of a sample with 450 to 550 clones, about 83% of them seen once. Sequenced input: Tregs sorted from blood. The source of these receptors is a human donor with RAG deficiency presenting as severe combined immunodeficiency. CDR3s include the opening cysteine and the closing phenylalanine or tryptophan. D genes are given only for firm matches. The size of a clone is reported for some rows only, either as once, few or many, or as a class for expanded clones.

abundance	v_gene	j_gene	d_gene	CDR3nt	CDR3aa
NA	TRBV7-9	TRBJ2-3	NA	TGTGCCGGCAGCTTCCTCGCAGGGATCACAGATACGCAGTATTTT	CAGSFLAGITDTQYF
NA	TRBV4-1	TRBJ1-1	TRBD1	TGCGCCAGCAGCCAGGGTTTGGGACAGGGCCCTGAAGCTTTCTTT	CASSQGLGQGPEAFF
NA	TRBV5-1	TRBJ2-2	TRBD2	TGCGCCAGCATAGCGGGGGCGAACACCGGGGAGCTGTTTTTT	CASIAGANTGELFF
NA	TRBV6-5	TRBJ2-7	TRBD2	TGTGCCAGCAGTTACCCATCGACGGGAGGCTCCTACGAGCAGTACTTC	CASSYPSTGGSYEQYF
few	TRBV5-1	TRBJ2-4	NA	TGCGCCAGCAGCAGTACCACAAACATTCAGTACTTC	CASSSTTNIQYF
NA	TRBV2	TRBJ1-2	NA	TGTGCCAGCACCAGGAATAACTATGGCTACACCTTC	CASTRNNYGYTF
NA	TRBV28	TRBJ2-7	NA	TGTGCCAGCTATCCGGGAAGGGCCTACGAGCAGTACTTC	CASYPGRAYEQYF
NA	TRBV7-2	TRBJ2-1	TRBD2	TGTGCCAGCAGCTCATATCGGACTAGCGGGGGCGTAGGGCAGTTCTTC	CASSSYRTSGGVGQFF
NA	TRBV7-2	TRBJ1-6	NA	TGTGCCAGCAGCCTAAAGGGTAATTCACCCCTCCACTTT	CASSLKGNSPLHF
once	TRBV10-1	TRBJ2-6	NA	TGCGCCAGCAGTCCAATAAGAAGATCGCACAAAAGTCGGGCCAACGTCCTGACTTTC	CASSPIRRSHKSRANVLTF
NA	TRBV6-4	TRBJ1-1	NA	TGTGCCAGCAGTGACAGAATGAACACTGAAGCTTTCTTT	CASSDRMNTEAFF
NA	TRBV6-8	TRBJ2-5	NA	TGTGCCAGCAGTTACGAAGAGACCCAGTACTTC	CASSYEETQYF
NA	TRBV5-1	TRBJ2-3	NA	TGCGCCAGCTCGGGAGCTCAAGATACGCAGTATTTT	CASSGAQDTQYF
NA	TRBV5-1	TRBJ2-1	NA	TGCGCCAGCACCCCTTCCTCCTACAATGAGCAGTTCTTC	CASTPSSYNEQFF
NA	TRBV5-1	TRBJ1-6	TRBD1	TGCGCCAGCAGCACCTGGGACAGTTATTCACCCCTCCACTTT	CASSTWDSYSPLHF
NA	TRBV5-1	TRBJ2-7	NA	TGCGCCAGCAGCTTGGACGTAAACTCCTACGAGCAGTACTTC	CASSLDVNSYEQYF
NA	TRBV7-2	TRBJ2-3	NA	TGTGCCAGCAGCTTAGACTTCAGCACAGATACGCAGTATTTT	CASSLDFSTDTQYF
NA	TRBV30	TRBJ1-6	NA	TGTGCCTGGAGTTGGCAGGGGATTTCACCCCTCCACTTT	CAWSWQGISPLHF
NA	TRBV7-9	TRBJ1-1	NA	TGTGCCAGCAGCGTACGCCGAGAGGTCGGAGCTTTCTTT	CASSVRREVGAFF
NA	TRBV2	TRBJ1-2	TRBD1	TGTGCCAGCAGGGACAGGGTACCTAACTATGGCTACACCTTC	CASRDRVPNYGYTF
NA	TRBV18	TRBJ1-6	TRBD1	TGTGCCAGCTCACCGTCGACAGGGGGTTTGACACCCCTCCACTTT	CASSPSTGGLTPLHF
NA	TRBV27	TRBJ1-2	NA	TGTGCCAGCAGTTTTGCCCGGGGGTGGGCTAACTATGGCTACACCTTC	CASSFARGWANYGYTF
NA	TRBV6-5	TRBJ2-6	NA	TGTGCCGCACAGTCTGGGGCCAACGTCCTGACTTTC	CAAQSGANVLTF
NA	TRBV27	TRBJ2-7	NA	TGTGCCAGCCCCTCGGAGCAGTACTTC	CASPSEQYF
NA	TRBV5-1	TRBJ2-2	NA	TGCGCCAGCAGCTTGGAGGGGGCCGGGGAGCTGTTTTTT	CASSLEGAGELFF
NA	TRBV21-1	TRBJ2-2	NA	TGTGCCAGCAGCCGGAATAACACAGGCTTGACCGGGGAGCTGTTTTTT	CASSRNNTGLTGELFF
NA	TRBV11-1	TRBJ1-4	TRBD1	TGTGCCAGCAGCTTGGACAGGGGCGATGAAAAACTGTTTTTT	CASSLDRGDEKLFF
NA	TRBV19	TRBJ1-5	TRBD1	TGTGCCAGTAGTATGGGCGGGACAGGGAATCAGCCCCAGCATTTT	CASSMGGTGNQPQHF
NA	TRBV10-3	TRBJ1-1	NA	TGTGCCATTTTAGACAGACCCTCCACTGAAGCTTTCTTT	CAILDRPSTEAFF
NA	TRBV27	TRBJ2-7	NA	TGTGCCAGCAGTTTTTTTATGCGGGGTTTTGGATACGAGCAGTACTTC	CASSFFMRGFGYEQYF
NA	TRBV7-4	TRBJ1-1	NA	TGTGCCAGCGGGCCGACCAACACTGAAGCTTTCTTT	CASGPTNTEAFF
NA	TRBV27	TRBJ1-2	TRBD1	TGTGCCAGCGGGGTATACAGGGGAATGGGTGGCTACACCTTC	CASGVYRGMGGYTF
NA	TRBV4-1	TRBJ2-1	TRBD2	TGCGCCAGCAGCCAAGATTCGGGAGGGCCAGAGGGGTGGTCCGGTTACAATGAGCAGTTCTTC	CASSQDSGGPEGWSGYNEQFF
NA	TRBV27	TRBJ2-2	NA	TGTGCCAGCACCCTATTGGGACATCGAAACACCGGGGAGCTGTTTTTT	CASTLLGHRNTGELFF
few	TRBV4-2	TRBJ1-2	NA	TGTGCCAGCGGGCCGGGGGCGCATGATGGCTACACCTTC	CASGPGAHDGYTF
NA	TRBV19	TRBJ1-5	NA	TGTGCCAGTAGTATCCGGAGTTTCCAGCCCCAGCATTTT	CASSIRSFQPQHF
NA	TRBV11-2	TRBJ2-1	TRBD2	TGTGCCAGCAGCTTAGCGGGAGGGTACAATGAGCAGTTCTTC	CASSLAGGYNEQFF
NA	TRBV30	TRBJ2-3	TRBD2	TGTGCCTGGAGTCCGGGGGGGCCAGATACGCAGTATTTT	CAWSPGGPDTQYF
NA	TRBV28	TRBJ2-7	NA	TGTGCCAGCAGTTTGAGGGGATTCTACGAGCAGTACTTC	CASSLRGFYEQYF
once	TRBV6-6	TRBJ2-1	TRBD2	TGTGCCAGCAGAGGACTAGCGAGGGGTTACAATGAGCAGTTCTTC	CASRGLARGYNEQFF
NA	TRBV30	TRBJ1-2	NA	TGTGCCTGGAGTGTAAGGTTAGGGGCAGGGCCCGACTATGGCTACACCTTC	CAWSVRLGAGPDYGYTF
once	TRBV6-5	TRBJ1-1	NA	TGTGCCAGCAGTCTCGACAGGTTGAACACTGAAGCTTTCTTT	CASSLDRLNTEAFF
NA	TRBV30	TRBJ1-2	NA	TGTGCCTGGAGTTCCCGAGCGGCCCGCTATGGCTACACCTTC	CAWSSRAARYGYTF
NA	TRBV5-1	TRBJ1-1	NA	TGCACCAGCAGCTTGTGGAGCCTGAACACTGAAGCTTTCTTT	CTSSLWSLNTEAFF
NA	TRBV18	TRBJ2-1	TRBD2	TGTGCCAGCTCACCACTGAGCGGGGTATCCTACAATGAGCAGTTCTTC	CASSPLSGVSYNEQFF
NA	TRBV30	TRBJ1-2	NA	TGTGCCTGGAGCCCGTTCGACAGGAACTATGGCTACACCTTC	CAWSPFDRNYGYTF
NA	TRBV7-6	TRBJ1-2	NA	TGCGCCAGCAGCTTCCGCAATGAACCTCGAAGGACCTATGGCTACACCTTC	CASSFRNEPRRTYGYTF
NA	TRBV30	TRBJ1-2	NA	TGTGCCTGGGCCCTAGAGCGCTATAGAAAGATCTATGGCTACACCTTC	CAWALERYRKIYGYTF
few	TRBV13	TRBJ2-7	NA	TGTGCCAGCAGCTTGGTACTGACCTACGAGCAGTACTTC	CASSLVLTYEQYF
NA	TRBV30	TRBJ2-2	NA	TGTGCCTGGAGTGTACTCGGGCGGGGCACCGGGGAGCTGTTTTTT	CAWSVLGRGTGELFF
few	TRBV7-9	TRBJ2-7	NA	TGTGCCAGCAGCTTAGGGAGGTACGAGCAGTACTTC	CASSLGRYEQYF
NA	TRBV6-5	TRBJ1-6	NA	TGTGCCAGCAGTTACTCAGGGGTATATAATTCACCCCTCCACTTT	CASSYSGVYNSPLHF
NA	TRBV9	TRBJ2-2	NA	TGTGCCAGCAGCGGACAAACGGAGAACACCGGGGAGCTGTTTTTT	CASSGQTENTGELFF
few	TRBV10-1	TRBJ2-5	NA	TGCGCCAGCAGTGAGTCTCAGGGACCGCAGGAGACCCAGTACTTC	CASSESQGPQETQYF
NA	TRBV7-6	TRBJ1-2	NA	TGTGCCAGCAGCATAGTCTGTGATCTCGAAAGACCCTATGGCTACACCTTC	CASSIVCDLERPYGYTF
NA	TRBV27	TRBJ1-3	NA	TGTGCCAGCCGCGGGCTTTCTGGAAACACCATATATTTT	CASRGLSGNTIYF
few	TRBV28	TRBJ1-1	NA	TGTGCCAGCAGTTTAAGGGCCACTGAAGCTTTCTTT	CASSLRATEAFF
NA	TRBV30	TRBJ1-1	NA	TGTGCCTGGAGTAAAGGCAGGAACACTGAAGCTTTCTTT	CAWSKGRNTEAFF
NA	TRBV28	TRBJ1-1	NA	TGTGCCAGCACATTCCCAGGGGTAAACACTGAAGCTTTCTTT	CASTFPGVNTEAFF
NA	TRBV9	TRBJ1-2	NA	TGTGCCAGCAGCGTAGCTCAGGGGAGACGCTACACCTTC	CASSVAQGRRYTF